This T cell receptor (beta chain) derives from a study of PD-1 blockade in classical Hodgkin lymphoma. The study's findings and limits: Diversity similar to that of newly diagnosed patients was seen at baseline in complete responders.

This clone was detected only once. Its specificity is unknown. TCRdb keeps only in-frame clones here, not all; method: immunoSEQ multiplex PCR. The sample consists of about 21,000 clones, about 85% of them appearing once. Described time point: cycle 4 day 1 (C4D1), after 6 weeks of nivolumab. Exposure to brentuximab vedotin varied, and each patient had relapsed following autologous stem cell transplantation. Germline values: CDR1 SGHTS, CDR2 YDEGEE. The CDR3 is made up of 15 amino acids. Trimming removed 0 bases at V and 1 base at J, with 8 bases between. Sequenced material: peripheral blood mononuclear cells (PBMCs), taken before the fourth cycle of nivolumab. This receptor was taken from a human donor with classical Hodgkin lymphoma. The gene calls are TRBV5-8 and TRBJ2-1, with D maybe TRBD1 (5 bases). The CDR3 spells CASSLGQGSYNEQFF. The CDR3 bases are TGTGCCAGCAGCTTGGGCCAGGGTTCCTACAATGAGCAGTTCTTC.